The 6 T cell receptor beta chains below all came from one sample that was sequenced in a study of cytomegalovirus exposure and HLA in healthy donors. Primers: 60 Vbeta forward and 13 Jbeta reverse. Measured with immunoSEQ multiplex PCR; TCRdb has only the in-frame clones, and not every one. Of just over 60,000 clones in the sample, 87% were seen once. What was sequenced was PBMCs. The receptors come from a man younger than 35 in good health and CMV-seronegative.

The chain has TRBV6-5 and TRBJ2-6; D is unresolved. V lost 1 base and J 0 bases, leaving 7 bases between the germline ends. Germline CDR1 MNHEY, CDR2 SVGAGI. The CDR3 has 16 residues. Here the CDR3 reads CASSYFDNSGANVLTF. CDR3 sequence (DNA): TGTGCCAGCAGTTACTTCGACAACTCTGGGGCCAACGTCCTGACTTTC.

This sequence joins TRBV5-8 and TRBJ2-3, with D possibly TRBD2 on 6 matching bases. Between the trimmed V and J ends, which lost 1 base and 4 bases, there was a span of 10 bases. The CDR3 covers 14 residues. The germline CDR1 and CDR2 sequences are SGHTS and YDEGEE. CDR3 bases: TGTGCCAGCAGCTTGCTAGCGACTCCAGATACGCAGTATTTT. It codes for CASSLLATPDTQYF.

The rearrangement uses TRBV4-1 and TRBJ2-7; 10 nucleotides line up with TRBD1. Germline CDR1 reads MGHRA; CDR2 reads YSYEKL. The CDR3 runs to 16 residues. Trimming at V came to 5 bases and at J to 5 bases, leaving 12 bases not matched to a gene. The CDR3 DNA follows: TGCGCCAGCAGCGACCAACCGGGACAGGGGTTCGACGAGCAGTACTTC. Protein sequence: CASSDQPGQGFDEQYF.

This sequence joins TRBV30 and TRBJ2-5, with a weak D call TRBD2 (6 bases). The CDR3 contains 13 residues. Trimming left V 1 base short and J 4 bases short, with 10 bases between. In germline, CDR1 is GTSNPN, CDR2 SVGIG (reference sequence). CDR3 nucleotide sequence: TGTGCCTGGAGTGGCGCGGGAAGAGAGACCCAGTACTTC. It is translated as CAWSGAGRETQYF.

The V gene is TRBV4-2, the J gene TRBJ2-5; 8 bases align to TRBD2. Germline assignment: CDR1 LGHNA and CDR2 YNFKEQ. The CDR3 is 17 residues long. Trimming at V came to 3 bases and at J to 4 bases, leaving 13 bases not matched to a gene. The CDR3 DNA sequence: TGTGCCAGCAGCCATCTTCCCCCGGGACTAGAAGGAGAGACCCAGTACTTC. It translates to CASSHLPPGLEGETQYF.

The chain couples TRBV27 to TRBJ2-7; TRBD1 matches 7 bases. V lost 6 bases to trimming and J lost 5 bases; unmatched junction nucleotides: 4. This CDR3 has 12 amino acids. Germline V gene sequence: CDR1 MNHEY, CDR2 SMNVEV (reference sequence). CDR3 protein: CASSDDRDEQYF. The DNA of the CDR3 is TGTGCCAGCAGCGACGACAGGGACGAGCAGTACTTC.